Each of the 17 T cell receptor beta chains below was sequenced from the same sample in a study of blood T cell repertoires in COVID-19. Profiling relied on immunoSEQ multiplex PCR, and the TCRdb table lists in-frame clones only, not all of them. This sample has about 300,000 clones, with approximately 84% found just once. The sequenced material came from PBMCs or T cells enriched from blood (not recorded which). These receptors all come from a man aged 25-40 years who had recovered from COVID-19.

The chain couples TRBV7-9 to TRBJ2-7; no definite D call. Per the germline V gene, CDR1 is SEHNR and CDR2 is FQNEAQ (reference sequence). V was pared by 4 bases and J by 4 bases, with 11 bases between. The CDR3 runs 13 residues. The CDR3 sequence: CASSSQENYEQYF. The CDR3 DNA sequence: TGTGCCAGCAGCTCGCAGGAAAATTACGAGCAGTACTTC.

CDR3: CAWSASGIGGYTF. The DNA for the CDR3 is TGTGCCTGGAGTGCTTCGGGGATTGGTGGCTACACCTTC. The rearrangement joins TRBV30 to TRBJ1-2, with D unclear. Trimming shortened V by 1 base and J by 7 bases, and 13 bases separated the two germline ends. Germline CDR1 GTSNPN, CDR2 SVGIG (reference sequence). CDR3 length equals 13 residues.

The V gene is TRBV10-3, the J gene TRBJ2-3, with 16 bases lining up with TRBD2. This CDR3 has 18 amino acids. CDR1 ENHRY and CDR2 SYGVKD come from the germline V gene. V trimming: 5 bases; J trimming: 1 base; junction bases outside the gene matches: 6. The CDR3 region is CAISSIGTSGGGTDTQYF. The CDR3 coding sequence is TGTGCCATCAGTTCGATCGGGACTAGCGGGGGGGGCACAGATACGCAGTATTTT.

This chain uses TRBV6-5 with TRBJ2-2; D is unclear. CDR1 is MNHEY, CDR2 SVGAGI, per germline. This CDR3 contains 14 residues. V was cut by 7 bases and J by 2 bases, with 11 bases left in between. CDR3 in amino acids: CASNADKNTGELFF. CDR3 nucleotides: TGTGCCAGCAATGCAGACAAAAACACCGGGGAGCTGTTTTTT.

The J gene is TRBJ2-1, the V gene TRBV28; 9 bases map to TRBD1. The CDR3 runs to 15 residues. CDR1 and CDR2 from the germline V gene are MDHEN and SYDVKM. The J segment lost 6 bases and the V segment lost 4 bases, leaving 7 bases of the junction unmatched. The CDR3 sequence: CASSSPGQGSNEQFF. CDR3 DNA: TGTGCCAGCAGTTCCCCGGGACAGGGCTCCAATGAGCAGTTCTTC.

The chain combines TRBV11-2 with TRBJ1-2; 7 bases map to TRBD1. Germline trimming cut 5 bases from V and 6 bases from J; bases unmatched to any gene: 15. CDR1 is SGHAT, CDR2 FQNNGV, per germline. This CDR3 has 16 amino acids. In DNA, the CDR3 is TGTGCCAGCAGCCCCAACCAGGGGAACAGGGGAGATGGCTACACCTTC. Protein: CASSPNQGNRGDGYTF.

The CDR3 spells CASSFPNESQRGREQYF. In DNA, the CDR3 is TGCGCCAGCAGCTTCCCGAACGAAAGCCAGCGGGGGCGGGAGCAGTACTTC. The gene calls are TRBV5-1 and TRBJ2-7; 8 nucleotides agree with TRBD2. Unmatched junction bases numbered 17, after V lost 2 bases and J lost 7 bases. Germline V CDR1 and CDR2: SGHRS, YFSETQ. There are 17 residues in the CDR3.

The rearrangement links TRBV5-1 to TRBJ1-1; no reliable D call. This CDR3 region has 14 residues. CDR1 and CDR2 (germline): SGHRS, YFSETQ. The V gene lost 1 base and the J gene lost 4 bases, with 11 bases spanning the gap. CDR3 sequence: CASSLTGGGTEAFF. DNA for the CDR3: TGCGCCAGCAGCTTGACCGGTGGTGGCACTGAAGCTTTCTTT.

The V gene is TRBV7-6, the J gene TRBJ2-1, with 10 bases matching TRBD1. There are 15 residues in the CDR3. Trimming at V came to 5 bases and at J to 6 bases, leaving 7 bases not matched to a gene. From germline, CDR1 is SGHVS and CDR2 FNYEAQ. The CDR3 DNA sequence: TGTGCCAGCAGCCCCGGGACAGGGGTGAGCAATGAGCAGTTCTTC. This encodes CASSPGTGVSNEQFF.

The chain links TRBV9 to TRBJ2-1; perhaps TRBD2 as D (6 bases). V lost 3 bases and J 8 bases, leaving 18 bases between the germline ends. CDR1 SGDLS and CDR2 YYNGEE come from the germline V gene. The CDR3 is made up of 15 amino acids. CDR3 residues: CASSETSGGKDEQFF. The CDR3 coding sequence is TGTGCCAGCAGCGAGACCTCAGGAGGGAAAGATGAGCAGTTCTTC.

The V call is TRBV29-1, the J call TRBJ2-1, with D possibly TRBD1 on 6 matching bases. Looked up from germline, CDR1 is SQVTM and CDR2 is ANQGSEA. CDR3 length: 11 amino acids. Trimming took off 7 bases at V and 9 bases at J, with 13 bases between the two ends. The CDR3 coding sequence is TGCAGCGGAAGTCAGGGGCGTGAGCAGTTCTTC. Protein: CSGSQGREQFF.

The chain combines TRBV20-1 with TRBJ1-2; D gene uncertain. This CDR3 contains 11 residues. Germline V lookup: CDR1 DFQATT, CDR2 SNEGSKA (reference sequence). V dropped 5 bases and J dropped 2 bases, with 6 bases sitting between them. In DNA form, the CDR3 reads TGCAGTGCTGACGGGAACTATGGCTACACCTTC. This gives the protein CSADGNYGYTF.

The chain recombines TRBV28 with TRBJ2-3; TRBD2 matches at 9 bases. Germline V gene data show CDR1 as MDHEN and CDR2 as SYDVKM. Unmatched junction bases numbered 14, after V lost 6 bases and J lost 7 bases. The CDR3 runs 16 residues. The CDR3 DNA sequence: TGTGCCAGCAGCCCCGCGGGACTAGCAATGGGGAATACGCAGTATTTT. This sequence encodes CASSPAGLAMGNTQYF.

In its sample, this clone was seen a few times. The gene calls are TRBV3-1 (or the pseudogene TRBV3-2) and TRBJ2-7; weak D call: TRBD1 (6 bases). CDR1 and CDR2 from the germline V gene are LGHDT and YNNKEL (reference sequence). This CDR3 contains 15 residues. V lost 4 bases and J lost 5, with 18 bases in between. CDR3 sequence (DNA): TGTGCCAGCAGCCTCGAATACAGGGTTCGGAACGAGCAGTACTTC. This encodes CASSLEYRVRNEQYF.

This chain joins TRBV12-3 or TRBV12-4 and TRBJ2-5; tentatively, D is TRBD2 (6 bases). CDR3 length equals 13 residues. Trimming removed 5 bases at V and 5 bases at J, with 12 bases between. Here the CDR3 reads CASSLRGSETQYF. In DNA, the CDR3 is TGTGCCAGCAGTCTACGGGGGAGTGAGACCCAGTACTTC.

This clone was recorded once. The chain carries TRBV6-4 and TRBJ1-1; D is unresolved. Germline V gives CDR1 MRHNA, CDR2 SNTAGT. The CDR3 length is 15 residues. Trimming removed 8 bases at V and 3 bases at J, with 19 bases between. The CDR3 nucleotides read TGTGCCAGCGCTGTTTCCCCATTCTCGGACACTGAAGCTTTCTTT. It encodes CASAVSPFSDTEAFF.

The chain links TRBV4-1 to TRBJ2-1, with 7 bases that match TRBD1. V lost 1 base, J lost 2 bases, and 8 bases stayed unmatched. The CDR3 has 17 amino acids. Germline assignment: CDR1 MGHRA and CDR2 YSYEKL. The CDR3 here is CASSQADRVQTYNEQFF. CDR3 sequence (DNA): TGCGCCAGCAGCCAAGCCGACAGGGTTCAAACCTACAATGAGCAGTTCTTC.